Listed below are T cell receptor beta chains from one sample, sequenced in a study of shared clonotypes between healthy human individuals. Sequencing was performed with immunoSEQ multiplex PCR; in TCRdb, only in-frame clones are kept and a portion is missing. Of roughly 400,000 clones detected, just over 95% appear once; the ten largest clones hold 0.32%. Sequencing used memory CD8+ T cells sorted from blood. The receptors originated from a man younger than 45 in good health. Both conserved end residues are part of each CDR3. Each record gives: J gene, clone size, D gene, V gene, CDR3 protein, CDR3 DNA. A D gene is named only where the DNA matches it firmly. Size is omitted from some rows. Given values are once, few, many or a class for expanded clones.

J: TRBJ1-3
size: NA
D: NA
V: TRBV4-1
CDR3: CASSQTFGVGGLFSGNTIYF
DNA: TGCGCCAGCAGCCAAACATTTGGGGTGGGGGGACTCTTCTCTGGAAACACCATATATTTT

J: TRBJ2-1
size: NA
D: TRBD2
V: TRBV7-2
CDR3: CASSLDGTSGRIWQFF
DNA: TGTGCCAGCAGCTTAGACGGGACTAGCGGGAGAATTTGGCAGTTCTTC

J: TRBJ1-1
size: NA
D: TRBD1
V: TRBV2
CDR3: CASSEARQGAGLGWTEAFF
DNA: TGTGCCAGCAGTGAAGCAAGACAGGGGGCCGGGCTCGGATGGACTGAAGCTTTCTTT

J: TRBJ2-6
size: NA
D: NA
V: TRBV6-1
CDR3: CASSEWRGSGANVLTF
DNA: TGTGCCAGCAGTGAATGGCGCGGATCTGGGGCCAACGTCCTGACTTTC

J: TRBJ1-3
size: once
D: TRBD1
V: TRBV10-2
CDR3: CASSGTGGSGNTIYF
DNA: TGCGCCAGCAGTGGGACAGGGGGCTCTGGAAACACCATATATTTT

J: TRBJ2-5
size: once
D: NA
V: TRBV29-1
CDR3: CSVSLPFQRAPGWETQYF
DNA: TGCAGCGTTTCTTTACCCTTTCAGCGTGCCCCAGGGTGGGAGACCCAGTACTTC

J: TRBJ2-7
size: NA
D: NA
V: TRBV6-5
CDR3: CASSYRAVGYEQYF
DNA: TGTGCCAGCAGTTACAGGGCGGTAGGCTACGAGCAGTACTTC

J: TRBJ2-2
size: NA
D: TRBD1
V: TRBV29-1
CDR3: CSVDRDTGELFF
DNA: TGCAGCGTCGACAGGGACACCGGGGAGCTGTTTTTT

J: TRBJ1-3
size: NA
D: TRBD1
V: TRBV11-2
CDR3: CASSSLDRGLGNTIYF
DNA: TGTGCCAGCAGCTCCCTGGACAGGGGCCTCGGGAACACCATATATTTT

J: TRBJ2-5
size: NA
D: TRBD2
V: TRBV5-4
CDR3: CASSSLDGGQETQYF
DNA: TGTGCCAGCAGCTCCCTAGACGGGGGGCAAGAGACCCAGTACTTC

J: TRBJ2-2
size: NA
D: NA
V: TRBV7-8
CDR3: CASSIIAAPNTGELFF
DNA: TGTGCCAGCAGCATAATAGCGGCACCGAACACCGGGGAGCTGTTTTTT

J: TRBJ2-7
size: NA
D: NA
V: TRBV25-1
CDR3: CASSDGYEQYF
DNA: TGTGCCAGCAGTGATGGCTACGAGCAGTACTTC

J: TRBJ2-2
size: NA
D: NA
V: TRBV9
CDR3: CASSVGGRELFF
DNA: TGTGCCAGCAGCGTGGGAGGACGGGAGCTGTTTTTT

J: TRBJ2-1
size: once
D: NA
V: TRBV4-2
CDR3: CASSPRRSSYNEQFF
DNA: TGTGCCAGCAGCCCTCGACGGAGCTCCTACAATGAGCAGTTCTTC

J: TRBJ2-7
size: NA
D: NA
V: TRBV15
CDR3: CATSRDQGGRGEQYF
DNA: TGTGCCACCAGCAGAGATCAAGGGGGAAGGGGCGAGCAGTACTTC

J: TRBJ2-5
size: NA
D: NA
V: TRBV6-4
CDR3: CASSDNVGHRMPSQETQYF
DNA: TGTGCCAGCAGTGACAACGTCGGGCACCGGATGCCTTCGCAAGAGACCCAGTACTTC

J: TRBJ2-2
size: once
D: TRBD2
V: TRBV11-2
CDR3: CASQTGGWYTGELFF
DNA: TGTGCCAGCCAGACGGGAGGTTGGTACACCGGGGAGCTGTTTTTT

J: TRBJ1-3
size: NA
D: TRBD1
V: TRBV19
CDR3: CASRDRAGNTIYF
DNA: TGTGCCAGTAGGGACAGGGCTGGAAACACCATATATTTT

J: TRBJ2-2
size: NA
D: NA
V: TRBV6-6
CDR3: CASSFLGTGELFF
DNA: TGTGCCAGCAGTTTTCTAGGCACCGGGGAGCTGTTTTTT

J: TRBJ1-5
size: NA
D: NA
V: TRBV2
CDR3: CASRTDRNQPQHF
DNA: TGTGCCAGCAGGACGGATCGCAATCAGCCCCAGCATTTT

J: TRBJ2-5
size: NA
D: NA
V: TRBV7-9
CDR3: CASSLYAESQETQYF
DNA: TGTGCCAGCAGCTTATACGCAGAGTCCCAAGAGACCCAGTACTTC

J: TRBJ2-2
size: NA
D: NA
V: TRBV9
CDR3: CASSVVGGRFSANTGELFF
DNA: TGTGCCAGCAGCGTAGTAGGGGGACGGTTCTCCGCGAACACCGGGGAGCTGTTTTTT

J: TRBJ1-1
size: NA
D: NA
V: TRBV28
CDR3: CASSRGGMNTEAFF
DNA: TGTGCCAGCAGTCGTGGAGGGATGAACACTGAAGCTTTCTTT

J: TRBJ1-2
size: NA
D: TRBD1
V: TRBV5-4
CDR3: CASSLAGGGYTF
DNA: TGTGCCAGCAGCTTGGCAGGGGGCGGCTACACCTTC

J: TRBJ2-5
size: NA
D: TRBD1
V: TRBV9
CDR3: CASSVAPRQGETQYF
DNA: TGTGCCAGCAGCGTAGCTCCCCGACAGGGGGAGACCCAGTACTTC

J: TRBJ1-5
size: NA
D: TRBD1
V: TRBV6-1
CDR3: CASTRTGSQPQHF
DNA: TGTGCCAGCACTAGGACAGGGAGTCAGCCCCAGCATTTT

J: TRBJ2-1
size: NA
D: TRBD2
V: TRBV7-9
CDR3: CASSLGGLAGSYNEQFF
DNA: TGTGCCAGCAGCTTGGGGGGACTAGCGGGGTCCTACAATGAGCAGTTCTTC

J: TRBJ2-2
size: NA
D: NA
V: TRBV14
CDR3: CASSQGYGLYTGELFF
DNA: TGTGCCAGCAGCCAAGGTTATGGCCTATACACCGGGGAGCTGTTTTTT

J: TRBJ2-7
size: NA
D: TRBD2
V: TRBV29-1
CDR3: CSVAGTSGRKPYEQYF
DNA: TGCAGCGTTGCTGGGACTAGCGGGAGGAAACCCTACGAGCAGTACTTC

J: TRBJ2-6
size: once
D: NA
V: TRBV5-8
CDR3: CASSLGWLPSSGANVLTF
DNA: TGTGCCAGCAGCTTGGGCTGGCTTCCCAGCTCTGGGGCCAACGTCCTGACTTTC

J: TRBJ1-4
size: NA
D: NA
V: TRBV5-1
CDR3: CASSRGSNEKLFF
DNA: TGCGCCAGCAGCCGAGGGTCTAATGAAAAACTGTTTTTT

J: TRBJ2-6
size: NA
D: NA
V: TRBV6-5
CDR3: CASSYSRGANVLTF
DNA: TGTGCCAGCAGTTACTCTCGGGGGGCCAACGTCCTGACTTTC

J: TRBJ2-7
size: NA
D: TRBD2
V: TRBV5-1
CDR3: CASSFLSGGLSYEQYF
DNA: TGCGCCAGCAGCTTTCTCTCGGGAGGTCTTTCTTACGAGCAGTACTTC

J: TRBJ2-1
size: NA
D: NA
V: TRBV27
CDR3: CASRRAQVNEQFF
DNA: TGTGCCAGCAGAAGAGCACAGGTCAATGAGCAGTTCTTC

J: TRBJ2-5
size: NA
D: TRBD2
V: TRBV7-8
CDR3: CASIPGGRETQYF
DNA: TGTGCCAGCATTCCGGGGGGTAGAGAGACCCAGTACTTC

J: TRBJ2-7
size: NA
D: TRBD2
V: TRBV7-2
CDR3: CASSLGTSSYEQYF
DNA: TGTGCCAGCAGCTTAGGGACTAGCTCCTACGAGCAGTACTTC

J: TRBJ2-5
size: NA
D: TRBD2
V: TRBV30
CDR3: CAWSVGAGETQYF
DNA: TGTGCCTGGAGTGTCGGAGCGGGAGAAACCCAGTACTTC

J: TRBJ1-1
size: NA
D: NA
V: TRBV18
CDR3: CASSPLREMNTEAFF
DNA: TGTGCCAGCTCACCATTAAGGGAAATGAACACTGAAGCTTTCTTT

J: TRBJ1-5
size: NA
D: NA
V: TRBV28
CDR3: CASSNLTGGAIGQPQHF
DNA: TGTGCCAGCAGCAACCTGACAGGTGGGGCAATTGGTCAGCCCCAGCATTTT

J: TRBJ2-1
size: once
D: NA
V: TRBV18
CDR3: CASSPQPTGFNEQFF
DNA: TGTGCCAGCTCACCACAGCCGACAGGATTCAATGAGCAGTTCTTC

J: TRBJ1-2
size: NA
D: NA
V: TRBV9
CDR3: CASSVAGHFGYTF
DNA: TGTGCCAGCAGCGTAGCAGGACATTTTGGCTACACCTTC

J: TRBJ2-1
size: NA
D: TRBD2
V: TRBV27
CDR3: CASRPAGGRVNEQFF
DNA: TGTGCCAGTCGTCCAGCGGGAGGGCGAGTAAATGAGCAGTTCTTC

J: TRBJ1-2
size: NA
D: TRBD1
V: TRBV28
CDR3: CASSLLGGLAGYTF
DNA: TGTGCCAGCAGTCTCCTAGGGGGCCTTGCGGGCTACACCTTC

J: TRBJ1-5
size: NA
D: NA
V: TRBV28
CDR3: CASSLVFEPQHF
DNA: TGTGCCAGCAGTTTAGTTTTCGAGCCCCAGCATTTT

J: TRBJ2-1
size: NA
D: NA
V: TRBV29-1
CDR3: CSVELAGSNSYNEQFF
DNA: TGCAGCGTTGAATTGGCGGGATCCAACTCCTACAATGAGCAGTTCTTC

J: TRBJ2-3
size: NA
D: NA
V: TRBV2
CDR3: CASSEAYRGTDTQYF
DNA: TGTGCCAGCAGTGAAGCCTACAGGGGCACAGATACGCAGTATTTT

J: TRBJ1-3
size: NA
D: TRBD1
V: TRBV7-2
CDR3: CASSRTGTGVTGNTIYF
DNA: TGTGCCAGCAGCCGTACCGGGACAGGGGTGACTGGAAACACCATATATTTT

J: TRBJ2-1
size: NA
D: TRBD2
V: TRBV2
CDR3: CASSELIGLVNEQFF
DNA: TGTGCCAGCAGTGAACTCATTGGACTAGTCAATGAGCAGTTCTTC

J: TRBJ2-1
size: NA
D: TRBD2
V: TRBV2
CDR3: CASRGLAGSYNEQFF
DNA: TGTGCCAGCAGGGGACTAGCGGGCTCCTACAATGAGCAGTTCTTC

J: TRBJ1-3
size: NA
D: NA
V: TRBV5-6
CDR3: CASSRRGSGNTIYF
DNA: TGTGCCAGCAGCCGGCGGGGGTCTGGAAACACCATATATTTT

J: TRBJ1-3
size: NA
D: NA
V: TRBV7-2
CDR3: CASLLAGVGNTIYF
DNA: TGTGCCAGCCTCCTAGCGGGGGTTGGAAACACCATATATTTT

J: TRBJ1-2
size: once
D: TRBD1
V: TRBV9
CDR3: CASSVTPAQGNGYTF
DNA: TGTGCCAGCAGCGTAACCCCCGCACAGGGGAATGGCTACACCTTC

J: TRBJ2-1
size: NA
D: NA
V: TRBV6-5
CDR3: CASSYDSYNEQFF
DNA: TGTGCCAGCAGTTACGACTCCTACAATGAGCAGTTCTTC

J: TRBJ2-7
size: NA
D: TRBD2
V: TRBV5-4
CDR3: CASSLPGRECSYEQYF
DNA: TGTGCCAGCAGCTTGCCTGGGCGGGAGTGCTCCTACGAGCAGTACTTC

J: TRBJ2-3
size: once
D: NA
V: TRBV28
CDR3: CASSFLQQIGAYTQYF
DNA: TGTGCCAGCAGTTTCCTCCAGCAAATAGGTGCTTATACGCAGTATTTT